The T cell receptor (beta chain) under discussion was sequenced for a study of T cells in Graves' hyperthyroidism and ophthalmopathy. Study-level points and caveats: The model's output predicted ophthalmopathy at a median of approximately 6.5 months prior to onset.

This clonotype has ten or more counts. The antigen is undetermined. The V end was cut by 5 bases, the J end by 4 bases, with 14 bases between. The CDR3 totals 14 residues. RNA transcripts gave rise to amplified TCR beta CDR3 regions. The HTBI set primed first-round TCR CDR3 RT-PCR. Using its own MiXCR run on the multiplex PCR reads, TCRdb lists one record per CDR3 protein. This table has fewer than 550,000 distinct CDR3 sequences, approximately 14% appearing once. The material sequenced was blood. The chain links TRBV12-3 or TRBV12-4 to TRBJ1-1, with a tentative D call TRBD1 (5 bases). The TCR sequence derives from a woman between 18 and 30 years old with Graves' hyperthyroidism. CDR3 in amino acids: CASSPGGGFTEAFF. CDR3 sequence (DNA): TGTGCCAGCAGTCCCGGGGGGGGGTTCACTGAAGCTTTCTTT.